These T cell receptor beta chains were read from a single sample in a study of brain T cells in children with intractable seizures. Here immunoSEQ multiplex PCR was the method, and the copy in TCRdb shows in-frame clones only, minus some. Seen here are under 400,000 clones, approximately 93% observed once, and the top ten hold 5% to 7%. The sequences come from peripheral blood, collected 4 to 6 months after surgery. These receptors all come from a boy in the first two years of life with tuberous sclerosis and intractable seizures. Each CDR3 is given with its conserved first and last residue. D genes are given only for firm matches. Clone size appears in some rows only: once, few, many, or a class for an expanded clone.

V: TRBV3-1/TRBV3-2
size: once
J: TRBJ2-3
D: .
DNA: TGTGCCAGCAGCTGGGACCATCCCACAGATACGCAGTATTTT
CDR3: CASSWDHPTDTQYF

V: TRBV18
size: .
J: TRBJ2-3
D: .
DNA: TGTGCCAGCTCACCTAAGACAGCAGCTTTCACAGATACGCAGTATTTT
CDR3: CASSPKTAAFTDTQYF

V: TRBV11-2
size: once
J: TRBJ2-4
D: .
DNA: TGTGCCAGCAGCCCTTGGGGTACCCCCCTCAAAAACATTCAGTACTTC
CDR3: CASSPWGTPLKNIQYF

V: TRBV3-1/TRBV3-2
size: .
J: TRBJ2-7
D: .
DNA: TGTGCCAGCAGCCAAGATAGCATGGCAGGGGCTGAACACAGCTACGAGCAGTACTTC
CDR3: CASSQDSMAGAEHSYEQYF

V: TRBV7-9
size: .
J: TRBJ2-3
D: .
DNA: TGTGCCAGCAGCACTGGACTGAGCACAGATACGCAGTATTTT
CDR3: CASSTGLSTDTQYF

V: TRBV7-2
size: .
J: TRBJ2-2
D: .
DNA: TGTGCCAGCAGCTTTGAGGGGTACACCGGGGAGCTGTTTTTT
CDR3: CASSFEGYTGELFF

V: TRBV10-3
size: .
J: TRBJ1-6
D: .
DNA: TGTGCCATCAGTGAGGGAGCTGGCGGTTCACCCCTCCACTTT
CDR3: CAISEGAGGSPLHF

V: TRBV25-1
size: .
J: TRBJ2-5
D: .
DNA: TGTGCCAGCAGTGAACGGGGACGGCAAGAGACCCAGTACTTC
CDR3: CASSERGRQETQYF

V: TRBV11-3
size: .
J: TRBJ2-1
D: .
DNA: TGTGCCAGCAGCTTAGGTTACCCTCAGCGGCCTCTTTACAATGAGCAGTTCTTC
CDR3: CASSLGYPQRPLYNEQFF

V: TRBV6-2/TRBV6-3
size: .
J: TRBJ1-1
D: .
DNA: TGTGCCAGCAGTTACAGGAACACTGAAGCTTTCTTT
CDR3: CASSYRNTEAFF

V: TRBV6-5
size: .
J: TRBJ1-5
D: .
DNA: TGTGCCAGCAAGGAGGGGAGTCAGCCCCAGCATTTT
CDR3: CASKEGSQPQHF

V: TRBV7-3
size: .
J: TRBJ2-1
D: TRBD2
DNA: TGTGCCAGCAGCCCGCTAGCGGGCTCCTACAATGAGCAGTTCTTC
CDR3: CASSPLAGSYNEQFF

V: TRBV5-6
size: .
J: TRBJ2-7
D: .
DNA: TGTGCCAGCAGCTTGGTAGGGAACTGGAAGCTAGGGGAGCAGTACTTC
CDR3: CASSLVGNWKLGEQYF

V: TRBV19
size: .
J: TRBJ2-1
D: TRBD2
DNA: TGTGCCAGTAGTATCAGTCTGCTAGCGGGAGATAGCTCCTACAATGAGCAGTTCTTC
CDR3: CASSISLLAGDSSYNEQFF

V: TRBV10-3
size: .
J: TRBJ1-2
D: TRBD1
DNA: TGTGCCATCAGGAATGACAGGGAGGCGTACTATGGCTACACCTTC
CDR3: CAIRNDREAYYGYTF

V: TRBV25-1
size: .
J: TRBJ1-6
D: .
DNA: TGTGCCAGCAGTGAATTGGACAAGGGACATTCACCCCTCCACTTT
CDR3: CASSELDKGHSPLHF

V: TRBV3-1/TRBV3-2
size: .
J: TRBJ1-1
D: .
DNA: TGTGCCAGCAGCCAAGATCCACAAAGAAGGGAAGCTTTCTTT
CDR3: CASSQDPQRREAFF

V: TRBV15
size: .
J: TRBJ2-7
D: .
DNA: TGTGCCACAAATTTACAACTAGAGGGGTTTTGTGAGCAGTACTTC
CDR3: CATNLQLEGFCEQYF

V: TRBV6-6
size: .
J: TRBJ2-1
D: .
DNA: TGTGCCAGCAGCCCCATCACTGAGCAGTTCTTC
CDR3: CASSPITEQFF

V: TRBV9
size: .
J: TRBJ1-3
D: .
DNA: TGTGCCAGCAGCGTAGCGGGCTCTGGAAACACCATATATTTT
CDR3: CASSVAGSGNTIYF

V: TRBV2
size: few
J: TRBJ1-1
D: .
DNA: TGTGCCAGCAGTGAGGGAGGGTTCACTGAAGCTTTCTTT
CDR3: CASSEGGFTEAFF

V: TRBV11-2
size: .
J: TRBJ1-1
D: .
DNA: TGTGCCAGCAGCTTAGGCCACGGGACGGTGAACACTGAAGCTTTCTTT
CDR3: CASSLGHGTVNTEAFF

V: TRBV5-1
size: .
J: TRBJ2-3
D: .
DNA: TGCGCCAGCGGTGGGACAGATACGCAGTATTTT
CDR3: CASGGTDTQYF

V: TRBV7-2
size: .
J: TRBJ1-3
D: .
DNA: TGTGCCAGCAGCCTGTGGGGGGGACCTGGAAACACCATATATTTT
CDR3: CASSLWGGPGNTIYF

V: TRBV19
size: once
J: TRBJ1-2
D: .
DNA: TGTGCCAGTAGTTTCGCCGATCGGGACTATGGCTACACCTTC
CDR3: CASSFADRDYGYTF

V: TRBV7-8
size: .
J: TRBJ2-7
D: .
DNA: TGTGCCAGCAGCTTATTAGGCCAGGCCTACGAGCAGTACTTC
CDR3: CASSLLGQAYEQYF

V: TRBV18
size: .
J: TRBJ1-2
D: .
DNA: TGTGCCAGCTCACCGAGGGATATAAACACAATCCCCTATGGCTACACCTTC
CDR3: CASSPRDINTIPYGYTF

V: TRBV23-1
size: .
J: TRBJ2-1
D: TRBD1
DNA: TGCGCCAGCAGTCAATGGGACAGGGGCGGGAGCTCCTACAATGAGCAGTTCTTC
CDR3: CASSQWDRGGSSYNEQFF

V: TRBV11-2
size: .
J: TRBJ2-7
D: .
DNA: TGTGCCAGCAGCTCAACAGGGAACTTCTACGAGCAGTACTTC
CDR3: CASSSTGNFYEQYF

V: TRBV27
size: .
J: TRBJ2-7
D: TRBD1
DNA: TGTGCCAGCAGTTGGTCCTCCGGGACAGGGTACGAGCAGTACTTC
CDR3: CASSWSSGTGYEQYF

V: TRBV7-9
size: .
J: TRBJ1-4
D: .
DNA: TGTGCAGCCACTACACAACAGGTAGCAACAACTAATGAAAAACTGTTTTTT
CDR3: CAATTQQVATTNEKLFF

V: TRBV4-1
size: .
J: TRBJ1-6
D: TRBD1
DNA: TGCGCCAGCAGTCCAAGGACAGGGGAGAATTCACCCCTCCACTTT
CDR3: CASSPRTGENSPLHF

V: TRBV24-1
size: .
J: TRBJ2-1
D: .
DNA: TGTGCCACCAGTGATGACAGGGTGGGGGGGTACAATGAGCAGTTCTTC
CDR3: CATSDDRVGGYNEQFF

V: TRBV6-1
size: once
J: TRBJ1-5
D: .
DNA: TGTGCCAGCAGTGAAGCATCGGTAGGACAGTATAGCAATCAGCCCCAGCATTTT
CDR3: CASSEASVGQYSNQPQHF

V: TRBV19
size: .
J: TRBJ2-7
D: .
DNA: TGTGCCAGTAGTATGCAGCAGGGGTCCTCCTACGAGCAGTACTTC
CDR3: CASSMQQGSSYEQYF

V: TRBV5-1
size: .
J: TRBJ1-4
D: .
DNA: TGCGCCAGCAGCTTGCGGACGGCGTCAACTAATGAAAAACTGTTTTTT
CDR3: CASSLRTASTNEKLFF

V: TRBV6-6
size: .
J: TRBJ2-5
D: TRBD2
DNA: TGTGCCAGCAGTCCATCTCCGGGACTAGCGTTGTACCAAGAGACCCAGTACTTC
CDR3: CASSPSPGLALYQETQYF

V: TRBV30
size: once
J: TRBJ2-3
D: .
DNA: TGTGCCTGGAGCCAATCTGGGGGTGGTTGGGATACGCAGTATTTT
CDR3: CAWSQSGGGWDTQYF

V: TRBV7-3
size: .
J: TRBJ2-1
D: TRBD1
DNA: TGTGCCAGCAGCCTTTATCGACCCGGGACAGGGGTGGAGAATGAGCAGTTCTTC
CDR3: CASSLYRPGTGVENEQFF

V: TRBV10-3
size: .
J: TRBJ1-1
D: .
DNA: TGTGCCATCAGTCAATCGATCGATAGGAACACTGAAGCTTTCTTT
CDR3: CAISQSIDRNTEAFF

V: TRBV6-6
size: once
J: TRBJ1-2
D: .
DNA: TGTGCCAGCAGTTACTCGAGGGAGGGAAACTATGGCTACACCTTC
CDR3: CASSYSREGNYGYTF

V: TRBV6-5
size: once
J: TRBJ1-3
D: .
DNA: TGTGCCAGTTTGGGCTCTGGAAACACCATATATTTT
CDR3: CASLGSGNTIYF

V: TRBV12-2
size: .
J: TRBJ2-2
D: .
DNA: TGTGCAAGTCGCCTACCGGGACTAGCTCGATTCGGGGAGCTGTTTTTT
CDR3: CASRLPGLARFGELFF

V: TRBV27
size: .
J: TRBJ1-5
D: .
DNA: TGTGCCAGCAGCCCCTCTCTCGACAATCAGCCCCAGCATTTT
CDR3: CASSPSLDNQPQHF

V: TRBV7-2
size: .
J: TRBJ1-2
D: .
DNA: TGTGCCAGCAGTTTTCCAAACTATGGCTACACCTTC
CDR3: CASSFPNYGYTF

V: TRBV5-1
size: .
J: TRBJ2-3
D: .
DNA: TGCGCCAGCAGCTTGGAGGATACGCAGTATTTT
CDR3: CASSLEDTQYF

V: TRBV2
size: .
J: TRBJ2-3
D: .
DNA: TGTGCCAGCACTAGCGCCGGCACAGATACGCAGTATTTT
CDR3: CASTSAGTDTQYF

V: TRBV6-5
size: .
J: TRBJ2-7
D: .
DNA: TGTGCCAGCAGCCCCCCGGCAGGGGAGGGTTACGAGCAGTACTTC
CDR3: CASSPPAGEGYEQYF

V: TRBV7-8
size: .
J: TRBJ1-6
D: .
DNA: TGTGCCAGCAGCCCGGACGGCCTAATACCCCTCCACTTT
CDR3: CASSPDGLIPLHF

V: TRBV19
size: .
J: TRBJ2-7
D: .
DNA: TGTGCCACCTCCTGGAACAGGCAGACCTACGAGCAGTACTTC
CDR3: CATSWNRQTYEQYF

V: TRBV3-1/TRBV3-2
size: .
J: TRBJ2-7
D: TRBD2
DNA: TGTGCCAGCAGCCAGACTAGCGGGCGCTCCTACGAGCAGTACTTC
CDR3: CASSQTSGRSYEQYF

V: TRBV18
size: once
J: TRBJ1-2
D: TRBD1
DNA: TGTGCCAGCTCATTGACAGGGGACACAACCTATGGCTACACCTTC
CDR3: CASSLTGDTTYGYTF

V: TRBV19
size: .
J: TRBJ2-6
D: TRBD1
DNA: TGTGCCAGTATCCGCGGGACAGGGGGCTCTGGGGCCAACGTCCTGACTTTC
CDR3: CASIRGTGGSGANVLTF

V: TRBV9
size: .
J: TRBJ2-1
D: TRBD2
DNA: TGTGCCAGCAGCGTAGGGCTAGCGGACTACAATGAGCAGTTCTTC
CDR3: CASSVGLADYNEQFF